The TCR beta chain under discussion was sequenced for a study of Ad26.COV2.S vaccination and SARS-CoV-2 variants. As for the study in general: Once or twice, 56 days apart, Ad26.COV2.S was delivered intramuscularly.

Study results and caveats: The breadth of spike-specific CD8+ and CD4+ T cell responses after vaccination was reportedly substantial. Vaccine and placebo groups showed comparable non-spike TCR breadth.

The data were produced by immunoSEQ multiplex PCR, yet TCRdb's version contains in-frame clones alone and is incomplete. Here the sample spans 350,000 to 550,000 clones, 75% to 90% being singletons. As concerns this clone: Its antigen is undetermined.

Described treatment: around 19 received Ad26.COV2.S at low or high dose, single or two shots; about five received placebo; per-sample allocation not given. Collection of samples fell on day 63 after the first vaccine or placebo injection. The receptor comes from a person between 18 and 60 years old who received the Ad26.COV2.S COVID-19 vaccine or a placebo. Sequences were derived from peripheral blood, sampled in a trial of Ad26.COV2.S vaccine versus placebo.

CDR3 residues: CASSLRGSPLHF. DNA of the CDR3: TGTGCCAGCAGCTTACGGGGATCACCCCTCCACTTT. The chain carries TRBV13 and TRBJ1-6; no clear D gene. Germline V gene data show CDR1 as PRHDT and CDR2 as FYEKMQ (reference sequence). The V end was cut by 2 bases, the J end by 10 bases, with 6 bases between. The CDR3 has 12 residues. The full variable domain, its missing parts supplied by reference TRBV13 and TRBJ1-6, is AAGVIQSPRHLIKEKRETATLKCYPIPRHDTVYWYQQGPGQDPQFLISFYEKMQSDKGSIPDRFSAQQFSDYHSELNMSSLELGDSALYFCASSLRGSPLHFGNGTRLTVT.